This TCR beta chain was sequenced in a study of spatial heterogeneity in lung cancer. As for the study in general: Researchers sequenced follow-up PBMC samples if they had them, and these came a median of around two years after resection. Alpha-chain sequences were detected in numbers that were consistently lower than beta-chain sequences.

Indicated time point: blood at routine non-recurrence follow-up after resection. Whole RNA was taken from tumor, nontumor lung or frozen PBMC; it was then sequenced unsorted. Deletions cut 0 bases from V and 10 bases from J, with 12 bases between. The CDR3 has 13 amino acids. Germline lookup yields CDR1 MNHEY and CDR2 SVGAGI. Each CDR3 protein gets one entry after TCRdb re-called the 5' RACE reads with MiXCR. The data hold around 100,000 distinct CDR3 sequences, with less than 14% observed a single time. The receptor comes from a female donor with early-stage non-small cell lung cancer. The sequencing here drew on PBMCs, taken at follow-up. This sequence joins TRBV6-5 and TRBJ1-1; D not resolved. The CDR3: CASSYSVVAPAFF. CDR3 nucleotide sequence: TGTGCCAGCAGTTACTCGGTGGTGGCCCCAGCTTTCTTT.